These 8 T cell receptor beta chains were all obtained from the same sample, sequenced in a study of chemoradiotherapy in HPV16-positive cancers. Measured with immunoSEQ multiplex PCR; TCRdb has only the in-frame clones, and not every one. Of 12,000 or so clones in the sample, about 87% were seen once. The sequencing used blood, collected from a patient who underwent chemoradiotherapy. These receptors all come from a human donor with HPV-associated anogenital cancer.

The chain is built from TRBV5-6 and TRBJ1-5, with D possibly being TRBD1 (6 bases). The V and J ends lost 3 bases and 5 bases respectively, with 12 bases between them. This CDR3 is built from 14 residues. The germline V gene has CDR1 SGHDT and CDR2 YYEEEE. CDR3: CASSSRTDYQPQHF. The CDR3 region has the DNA TGTGCCAGCAGCTCCCGGACAGACTATCAGCCCCAGCATTTT.

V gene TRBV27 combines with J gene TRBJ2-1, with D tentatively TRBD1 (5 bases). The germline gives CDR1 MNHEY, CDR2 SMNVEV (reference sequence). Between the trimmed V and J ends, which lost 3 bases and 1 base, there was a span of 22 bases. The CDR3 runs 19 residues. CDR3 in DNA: TGTGCCAGCAGTTTCAACCAGGGTCAACTGTGGTATTCCTACAATGAGCAGTTCTTC. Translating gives CASSFNQGQLWYSYNEQFF.

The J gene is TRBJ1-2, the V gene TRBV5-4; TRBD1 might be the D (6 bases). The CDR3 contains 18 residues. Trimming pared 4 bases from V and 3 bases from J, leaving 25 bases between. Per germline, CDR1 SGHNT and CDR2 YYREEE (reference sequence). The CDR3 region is CASSPRGQGQQSYYGYTF. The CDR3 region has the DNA TGTGCCAGCAGCCCCCGGGGGCAAGGCCAGCAGTCCTACTATGGCTACACCTTC. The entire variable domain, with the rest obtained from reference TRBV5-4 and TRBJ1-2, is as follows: ETGVTQSPTHLIKTRGQQVTLRCSSQSGHNTVSWYQQALGQGPQFIFQYYREEENGRGNFPPRFSGLQFPNYSSELNVNALELDDSALYLCASSPRGQGQQSYYGYTFGSGTRLTVV.

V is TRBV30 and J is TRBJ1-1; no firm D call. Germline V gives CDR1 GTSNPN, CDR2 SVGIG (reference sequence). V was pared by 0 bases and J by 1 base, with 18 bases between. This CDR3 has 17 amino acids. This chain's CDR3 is CAWSVYGLHTGNTEAFF. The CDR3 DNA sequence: TGTGCCTGGAGTGTATACGGGCTTCATACCGGGAACACTGAAGCTTTCTTT.

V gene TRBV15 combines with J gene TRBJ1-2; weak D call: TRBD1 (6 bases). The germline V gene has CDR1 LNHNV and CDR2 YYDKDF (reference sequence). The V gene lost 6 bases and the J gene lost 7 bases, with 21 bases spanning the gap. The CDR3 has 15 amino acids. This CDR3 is CATSNGQSGMRGYTF. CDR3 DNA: TGTGCCACCAGTAACGGACAGTCGGGAATGCGTGGCTACACCTTC. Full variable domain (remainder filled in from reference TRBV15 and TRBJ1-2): DAMVIQNPRYQVTQFGKPVTLSCSQTLNHNVMYWYQQKSSQAPKLLFHYYDKDFNNEADTPDNFQSRRPNTSFCFLDIRSPGLGDTAMYLCATSNGQSGMRGYTFGSGTRLTVV.

The chain's CDR3 is CASSFQFGGPYEQYF. The CDR3 DNA reads as TGTGCCAGCAGTTTTCAATTCGGGGGCCCCTACGAGCAGTACTTC. The chain carries TRBV28 and TRBJ2-7; the D call may be TRBD1 or TRBD2 (6 bases each). CDR3 length: 15 amino acids. CDR1 and CDR2 (germline): MDHEN, SYDVKM. Trimming stripped 3 bases from V and 2 bases from J, with 14 bases between.

Here the CDR3 reads CASSLSSKRSTEAFF. CDR3 DNA sequence: TGTGCCAGCAGTTTATCATCCAAACGGAGCACTGAAGCTTTCTTT. The chain employs TRBV27 and TRBJ1-1; D is ambiguous. The ends were cut back, 0 bases at V and 4 bases at J, with 12 bases in the middle. Germline CDR1 reads MNHEY; CDR2 reads SMNVEV (reference sequence). The CDR3 runs to 15 residues.

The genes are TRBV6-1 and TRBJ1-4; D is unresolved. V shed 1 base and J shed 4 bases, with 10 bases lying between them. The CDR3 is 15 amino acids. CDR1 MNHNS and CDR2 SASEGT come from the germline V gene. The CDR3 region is CASSEGAQINEKLFF. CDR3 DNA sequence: TGTGCCAGCAGTGAAGGCGCTCAGATTAATGAAAAACTGTTTTTT.